The entry that follows covers one T cell receptor beta chain sequence. The antigen is not known. Splitting the CD4+ cells yielded a CD45RA+ naive subset and a CD45RA-negative memory subset. The sample comes from a study of shared clonotypes between healthy human individuals. The wider study: Donors, aged 18 to 49, were a couple of women and a few men.

V gave up 4 bases and J gave up 6 bases; unmatched junction bases: 6. CDR1 SGHRS and CDR2 YFSETQ come from the germline V gene. The CDR3 consists of 13 residues. Assay: immunoSEQ multiplex PCR; the TCRdb copy retains only in-frame clones and omits some. The sample lists 1.6 million or so clones; 97% to 99% were seen once. Findings of the study overall: Clonotypes shared by all four donors outscored non-shared clonotypes in generation probability.

The sample consisted of naive CD4+ T cells sorted from blood. Subset here: CD45RA+ positively selected. The V and J genes are TRBV5-1 and TRBJ1-2; 7 nucleotides match TRBD1. This TCR was sampled from a man aged 30-40 years in good health. The CDR3 DNA reads as TGCGCCAGCAGCGGGGGACAGCTAAATGGCTACACCTTC. Amino acids: CASSGGQLNGYTF.